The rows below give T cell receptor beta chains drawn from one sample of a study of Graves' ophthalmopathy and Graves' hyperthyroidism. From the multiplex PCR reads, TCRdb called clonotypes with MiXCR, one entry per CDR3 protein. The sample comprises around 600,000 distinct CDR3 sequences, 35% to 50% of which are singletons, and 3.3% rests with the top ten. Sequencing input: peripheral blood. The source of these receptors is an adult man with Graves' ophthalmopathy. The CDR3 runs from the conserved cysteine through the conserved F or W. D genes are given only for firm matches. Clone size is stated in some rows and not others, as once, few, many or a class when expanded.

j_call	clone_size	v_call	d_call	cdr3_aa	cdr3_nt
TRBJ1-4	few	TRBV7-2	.	CASSSRGFGEKLFF	TGTGCCAGCAGCTCCAGAGGGTTCGGCGAAAAACTGTTTTTT
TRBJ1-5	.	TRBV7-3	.	CASSLDTLPQHF	TGTGCCAGCAGTTTAGACACCCTGCCCCAGCATTTT
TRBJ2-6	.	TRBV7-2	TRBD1	CASSLGYRDRGANVLTF	TGTGCCAGCAGCTTAGGGTACCGGGACAGGGGGGCCAACGTCCTGACTTTC
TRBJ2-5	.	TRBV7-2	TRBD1	CASRAGTGVGETQYF	TGTGCCAGCAGAGCAGGGACAGGGGTGGGAGAGACCCAGTACTTC
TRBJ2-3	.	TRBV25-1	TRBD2	CASRGEGTTDTQYF	TGTGCCAGCAGAGGGGAGGGGACCACGGATACGCAGTATTTT
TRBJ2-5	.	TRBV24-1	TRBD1	CATSITTGETQYF	TGTGCCACCAGCATTACGACAGGGGAGACCCAGTACTTC
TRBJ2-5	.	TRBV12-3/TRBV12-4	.	CASSFGSGLTDQETQYF	TGTGCCAGCAGTTTCGGCTCCGGACTGACCGACCAAGAGACCCAGTACTTC
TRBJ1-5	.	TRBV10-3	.	CAISEREEQPQHF	TGTGCCATCAGTGAAAGGGAGGAGCAGCCCCAGCATTTT
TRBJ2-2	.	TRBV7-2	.	CASSPSTPMNSYTGELFF	TGTGCCAGCAGCCCCTCTACACCTATGAACTCCTACACCGGGGAGCTGTTTTTT
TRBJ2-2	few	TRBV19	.	CASSHIAKGRAANTGELFF	TGTGCCAGTAGTCACATCGCAAAGGGCAGGGCCGCGAACACCGGGGAGCTGTTTTTT
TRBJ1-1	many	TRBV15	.	CATSRVIDTEAFF	TGTGCCACCAGCAGAGTCATCGACACTGAAGCTTTCTTT
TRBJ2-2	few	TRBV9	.	CASSTGGDTGELFF	TGTGCCAGCAGTACAGGCGGGGACACCGGGGAGCTGTTTTTT
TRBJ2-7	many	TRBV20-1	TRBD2	CSAISGTSGRSEQYF	TGCAGTGCTATATCCGGGACTAGCGGGAGGAGTGAGCAGTACTTC
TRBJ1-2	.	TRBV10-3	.	CAISEGWDNYGYTF	TGTGCCATCAGTGAAGGTTGGGACAACTATGGCTACACCTTC
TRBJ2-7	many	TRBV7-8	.	CASSDGQINSYEQYF	TGTGCCAGCAGCGATGGACAGATAAACTCCTACGAGCAGTACTTC
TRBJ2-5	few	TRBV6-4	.	CASSDGRDGATQYF	TGTGCCAGCAGTGATGGTCGGGACGGGGCGACCCAGTACTTC
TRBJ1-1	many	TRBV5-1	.	CASTRPVEGMNTEAFF	TGCGCCAGCACAAGGCCGGTGGAGGGAATGAACACTGAAGCTTTCTTT
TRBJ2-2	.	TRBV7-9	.	CASSPKTIPSGAGTGELFF	TGTGCCAGCAGCCCCAAAACCATTCCGAGTGGGGCGGGCACCGGGGAGCTGTTTTTT
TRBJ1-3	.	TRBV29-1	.	CSVEQFGNTIYF	TGCAGCGTTGAACAATTTGGGAACACCATATATTTT
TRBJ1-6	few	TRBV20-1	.	CSASGASSYNSPLHF	TGCAGTGCCTCCGGGGCTAGCTCCTATAATTCACCCCTCCACTTT
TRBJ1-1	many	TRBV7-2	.	CASSLGGSMNTEAFF	TGTGCCAGCAGCTTAGGAGGGTCGATGAACACTGAAGCTTTCTTT
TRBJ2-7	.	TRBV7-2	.	CASGGDQPQQYF	TGTGCCAGCGGCGGGGACCAGCCCCAGCAGTACTTC
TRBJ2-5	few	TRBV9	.	CASSVVGGTVETQYF	TGTGCCAGCAGCGTAGTTGGAGGGACAGTCGAGACCCAGTACTTC
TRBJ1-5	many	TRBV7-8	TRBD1	CASRNRGDQPQHF	TGTGCCAGCAGGAACAGGGGGGATCAGCCCCAGCATTTT
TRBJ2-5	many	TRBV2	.	CAITGVYEETQYF	TGTGCCATCACAGGCGTTTATGAAGAGACCCAGTACTTC
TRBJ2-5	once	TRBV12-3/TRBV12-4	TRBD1	CASRDPGQGEETQYF	TGTGCCAGCAGAGACCCGGGGCAGGGGGAAGAGACCCAGTACTTC
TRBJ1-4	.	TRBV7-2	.	CASASGTSYGKLFF	TGTGCCAGCGCCTCCGGGACGTCATATGGAAAACTGTTTTTT
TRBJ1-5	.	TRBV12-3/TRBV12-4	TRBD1	CASSFGGQGDQPQHF	TGTGCCAGCAGTTTCGGGGGACAGGGGGACCAGCCCCAGCATTTT
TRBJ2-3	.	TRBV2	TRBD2	CASSELAGRTDTQYF	TGTGCCAGCAGTGAACTAGCGGGGAGGACAGATACGCAGTATTTT
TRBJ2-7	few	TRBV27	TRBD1	CASSPIGTGKSYEQYF	TGTGCCAGCAGCCCTATTGGGACAGGGAAATCCTACGAGCAGTACTTC
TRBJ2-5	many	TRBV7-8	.	CASSFAGHQETQYF	TGTGCCAGCAGCTTTGCAGGGCACCAAGAGACCCAGTACTTC